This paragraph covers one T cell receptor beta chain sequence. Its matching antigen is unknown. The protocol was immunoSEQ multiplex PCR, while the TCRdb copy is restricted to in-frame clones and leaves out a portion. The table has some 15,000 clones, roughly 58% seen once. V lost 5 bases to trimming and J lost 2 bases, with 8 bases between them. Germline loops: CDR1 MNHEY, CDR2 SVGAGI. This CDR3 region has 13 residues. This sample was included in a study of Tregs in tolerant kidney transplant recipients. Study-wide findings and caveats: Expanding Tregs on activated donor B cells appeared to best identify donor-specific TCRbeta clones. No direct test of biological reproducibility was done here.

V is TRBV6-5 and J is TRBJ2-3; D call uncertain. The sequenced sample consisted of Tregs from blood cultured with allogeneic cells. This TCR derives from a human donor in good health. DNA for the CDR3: TGTGCCAGCAGTGTGAGGCCCACAGATACGCAGTATTTT. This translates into CASSVRPTDTQYF.